Listed here are 2 T cell receptor beta chains from one sample, sequenced in a study of patients and donors after allogeneic stem cell transplantation. TCRdb itself ran the RT-PCR reads through MiXCR, one entry per CDR3 protein. The sample yields some 960,000 distinct CDR3 sequences, about 20% seen once. The specimen was blood, either unsorted or a sorted T cell fraction (not recorded which). The receptors were sampled from a human donor who was either an allogeneic HSCT recipient or a stem cell or donor lymphocyte infusion donor (not recorded which). It is not recorded whose cells these are; they may come from a transplant donor.

The chain employs TRBV20-1 and TRBJ1-5, with no clear D. This CDR3 region has 15 residues. Germline V CDR1 and CDR2: DFQATT, SNEGSKA (reference sequence). V was pared by 0 bases and J by 2 bases, with 11 bases between. The CDR3 region is CSAREPGWGNQPQHF. CDR3 in DNA: TGCAGTGCTAGAGAACCCGGCTGGGGCAATCAGCCCCAGCATTTT.

This clonotype was detected many times. The rearrangement joins TRBV12-3 or TRBV12-4 to TRBJ2-2, with a possible D match to TRBD2 (6 bases). This CDR3 spans 13 amino acids. The V end lost 6 bases, the J end lost 11 bases, and 16 bases lay between the germline ends. The CDR3 region has the DNA TGTGCCAGCAGCGCAGACCCGGGACTTGAGCTGTTTTTT. It translates to CASSADPGLELFF.